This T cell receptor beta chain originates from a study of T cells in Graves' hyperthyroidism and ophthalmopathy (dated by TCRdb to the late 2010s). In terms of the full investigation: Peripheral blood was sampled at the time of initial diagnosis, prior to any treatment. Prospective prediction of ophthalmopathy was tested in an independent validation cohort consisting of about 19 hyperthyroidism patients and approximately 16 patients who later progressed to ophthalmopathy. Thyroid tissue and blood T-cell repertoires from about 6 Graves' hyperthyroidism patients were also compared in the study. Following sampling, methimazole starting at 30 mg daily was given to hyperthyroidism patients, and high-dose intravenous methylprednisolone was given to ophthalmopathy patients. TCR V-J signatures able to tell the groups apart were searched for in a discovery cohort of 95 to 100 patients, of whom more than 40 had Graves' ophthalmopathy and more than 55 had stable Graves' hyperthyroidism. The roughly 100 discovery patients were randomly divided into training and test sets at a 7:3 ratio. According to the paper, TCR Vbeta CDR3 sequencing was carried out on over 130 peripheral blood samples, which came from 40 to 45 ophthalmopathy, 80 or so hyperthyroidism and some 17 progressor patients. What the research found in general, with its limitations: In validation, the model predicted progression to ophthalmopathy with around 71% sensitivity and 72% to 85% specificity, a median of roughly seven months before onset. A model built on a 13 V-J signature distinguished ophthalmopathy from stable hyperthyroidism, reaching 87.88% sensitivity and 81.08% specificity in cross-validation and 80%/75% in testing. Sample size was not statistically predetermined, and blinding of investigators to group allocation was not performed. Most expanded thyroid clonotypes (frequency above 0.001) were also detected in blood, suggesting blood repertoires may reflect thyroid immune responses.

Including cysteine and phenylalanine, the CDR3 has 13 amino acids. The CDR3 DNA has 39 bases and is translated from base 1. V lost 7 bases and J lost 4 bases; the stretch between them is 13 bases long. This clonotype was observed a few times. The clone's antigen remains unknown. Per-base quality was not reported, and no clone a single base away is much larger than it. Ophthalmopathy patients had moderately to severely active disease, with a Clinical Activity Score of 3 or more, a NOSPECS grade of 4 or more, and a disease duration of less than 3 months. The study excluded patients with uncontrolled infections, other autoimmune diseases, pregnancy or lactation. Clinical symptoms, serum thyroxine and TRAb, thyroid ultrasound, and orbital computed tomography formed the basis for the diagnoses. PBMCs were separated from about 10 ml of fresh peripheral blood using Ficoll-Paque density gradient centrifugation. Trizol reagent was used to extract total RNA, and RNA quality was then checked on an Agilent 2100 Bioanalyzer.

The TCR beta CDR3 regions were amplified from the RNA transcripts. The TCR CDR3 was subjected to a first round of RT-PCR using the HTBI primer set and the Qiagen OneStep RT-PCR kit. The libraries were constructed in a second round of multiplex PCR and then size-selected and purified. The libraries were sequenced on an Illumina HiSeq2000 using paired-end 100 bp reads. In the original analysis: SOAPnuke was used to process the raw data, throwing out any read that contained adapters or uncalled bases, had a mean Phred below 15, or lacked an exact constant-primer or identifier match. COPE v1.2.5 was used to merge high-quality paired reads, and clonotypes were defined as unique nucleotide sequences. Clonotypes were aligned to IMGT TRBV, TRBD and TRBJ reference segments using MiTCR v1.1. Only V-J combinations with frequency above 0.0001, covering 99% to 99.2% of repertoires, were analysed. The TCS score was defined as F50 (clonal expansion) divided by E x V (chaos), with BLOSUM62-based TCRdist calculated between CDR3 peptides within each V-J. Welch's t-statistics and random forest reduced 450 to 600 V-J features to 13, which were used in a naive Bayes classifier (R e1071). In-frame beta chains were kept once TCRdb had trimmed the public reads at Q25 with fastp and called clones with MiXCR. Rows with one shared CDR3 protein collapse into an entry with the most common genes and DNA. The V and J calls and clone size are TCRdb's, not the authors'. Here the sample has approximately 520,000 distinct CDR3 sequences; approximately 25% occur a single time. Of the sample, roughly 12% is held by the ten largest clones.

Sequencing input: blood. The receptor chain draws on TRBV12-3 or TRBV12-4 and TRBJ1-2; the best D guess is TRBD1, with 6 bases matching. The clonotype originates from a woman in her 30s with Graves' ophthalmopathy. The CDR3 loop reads CASTPDRTYGYTF. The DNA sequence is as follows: TGTGCCAGCACTCCCGACAGGACCTATGGCTACACCTTC.